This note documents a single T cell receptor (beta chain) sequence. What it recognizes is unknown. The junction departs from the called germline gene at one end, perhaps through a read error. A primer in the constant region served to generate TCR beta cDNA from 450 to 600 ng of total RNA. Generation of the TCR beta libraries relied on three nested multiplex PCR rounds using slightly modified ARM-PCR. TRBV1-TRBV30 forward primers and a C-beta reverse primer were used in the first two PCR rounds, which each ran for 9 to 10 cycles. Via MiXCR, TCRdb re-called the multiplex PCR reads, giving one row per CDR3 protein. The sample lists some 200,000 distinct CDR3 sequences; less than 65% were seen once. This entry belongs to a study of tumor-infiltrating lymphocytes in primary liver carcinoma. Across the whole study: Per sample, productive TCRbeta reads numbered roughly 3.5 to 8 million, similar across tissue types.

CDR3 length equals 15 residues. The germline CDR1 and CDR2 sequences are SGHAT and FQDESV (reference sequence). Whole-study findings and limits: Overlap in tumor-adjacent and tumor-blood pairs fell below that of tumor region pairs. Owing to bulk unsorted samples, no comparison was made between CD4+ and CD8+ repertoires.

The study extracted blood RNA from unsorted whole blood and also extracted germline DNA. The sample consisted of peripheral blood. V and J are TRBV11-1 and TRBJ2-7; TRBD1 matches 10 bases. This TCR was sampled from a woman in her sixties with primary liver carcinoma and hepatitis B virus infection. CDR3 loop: CASSPGRQGAYEHYF. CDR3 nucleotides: TGTGCCAGCAGCCCCGGCAGACAGGGGGCCTACGAGCATTACTTC.